These 12 T cell receptor beta chains came from one sample sequenced in a study of blood T cell repertoires in COVID-19. Some clones are missing from TCRdb's copy, which holds only in-frame ones; the method was immunoSEQ multiplex PCR. The sample has 120,000 or so clones, approximately 80% seen once. Sequencing was done on a sample of peripheral blood. These receptor sequences come from a human donor in a cohort sampled during active COVID-19.

This chain connects TRBV6-5 to TRBJ1-1; 7 bases are a match to TRBD1. V gave up 5 bases and J gave up 0 bases; unmatched junction bases: 6. The germline CDR1 and CDR2 sequences are MNHEY and SVGAGI. The CDR3 has 15 amino acids. CDR3 nucleotide sequence: TGTGCCAGCAGTAGACCGGGACAGTTGAACACTGAAGCTTTCTTT. This encodes CASSRPGQLNTEAFF.

V is TRBV5-4 and J is TRBJ2-7, with D possibly matching TRBD2 (6 bases). From germline, CDR1 is SGHNT and CDR2 YYREEE (reference sequence). Deletions cut 4 bases from V and 3 bases from J, with 17 bases between. This CDR3 is built from 15 residues. The CDR3 coding sequence is TGTGCCAGCAGCGTCCTCGGGGGATACTACTACGAGCAGTACTTC. Translation: CASSVLGGYYYEQYF.

This CDR3 reads CASSYPDRNTEAFF. CDR3 nucleotide sequence: TGTGCCAGCAGTTACCCGGACAGGAACACTGAAGCTTTCTTT. The rearrangement uses TRBV6-2 or TRBV6-3 and TRBJ1-1; maybe TRBD1 (6 bases). V lost 2 bases and J lost 1, with 8 bases in between. Germline V gene data show CDR1 as MNHEY and CDR2 as SVGEGT. The CDR3 consists of 14 residues.

This clone occurred a few times. This chain uses TRBV20-1 with TRBJ1-2, with a tentative D call TRBD1 (6 bases). The V gene's germline CDR1 is DFQATT and CDR2 SNEGSKA (reference sequence). Trimming left V 3 bases short and J 4 bases short, with 12 bases between. The CDR3 is 13 residues long. As DNA, the CDR3 is TGCAGTGCTAGTATGACAGGCTTCTATGGCTACACCTTC. It is translated as CSASMTGFYGYTF.

The genes are TRBV6-6 and TRBJ2-5, with TRBD1 matching over 9 bases. The length of the CDR3 is 15 residues. CDR1 is MNHNY and CDR2 is SVGAGI in the germline V gene (reference sequence). V was pared by 2 bases and J by 5 bases, with 6 bases of the junction left unmatched. Here the CDR3 reads CASSYGTGFGETQYF. In DNA form, the CDR3 reads TGTGCCAGCAGTTACGGGACAGGGTTCGGGGAGACCCAGTACTTC.

The chain uses TRBV25-1 and TRBJ1-2; D possibly corresponds to TRBD1 (6 bases). Looked up from germline, CDR1 is MGHDK and CDR2 is SYGVNS. The CDR3 consists of 14 residues. Trimming took 1 base from V and 4 from J, leaving 10 bases between them. Here the CDR3 reads CASSEWDKLYGYTF. The CDR3 coding sequence is TGTGCCAGCAGTGAATGGGACAAGCTCTATGGCTACACCTTC.

The V gene is TRBV19, the J gene TRBJ1-1; TRBD1 matches 9 bases. Trimming cost V 6 bases and J 4 bases; bases outside gene matches: 6. The CDR3 loop spans 14 amino acids. Germline V CDR1 and CDR2: LNHDA, SQIVND (reference sequence). The CDR3 loop is CASREQGASTEAFF. Written as DNA, the CDR3 is TGTGCCAGTAGGGAACAGGGGGCGAGCACTGAAGCTTTCTTT. Full variable domain (outside the CDR3, taken from reference TRBV19 and TRBJ1-1): DGGITQSPKYLFRKEGQNVTLSCEQNLNHDAMYWYRQDPGQGLRLIYYSQIVNDFQKGDIAEGYSVSREKKESFPLTVTSAQKNPTAFYLCASREQGASTEAFFGQGTRLTVV.

The chain is built from TRBV19 and TRBJ1-5, with D perhaps matching TRBD1 (5 bases). V lost 7 bases and J lost 3, with 19 bases in between. The germline gives CDR1 LNHDA, CDR2 SQIVND (reference sequence). CDR3 length: 16 amino acids. The CDR3 reads CASNGLEQGYNQPQHF. CDR3 DNA sequence: TGTGCCAGTAATGGGCTGGAGCAGGGATACAATCAGCCCCAGCATTTT.

The CDR3 DNA follows: TGCGCCAGCAGCCCAGGACTAGCGGGGGGGCCGGTCGGAGAGACCCAGTACTTC. It encodes CASSPGLAGGPVGETQYF. The chain combines TRBV5-1 with TRBJ2-5; 15 bases map to TRBD2. CDR1 is SGHRS and CDR2 is YFSETQ in the germline V gene. V trimming: 4 bases; J trimming: 4 bases; junction bases outside the gene matches: 11. The CDR3 is 18 residues long.

This chain uses TRBV5-1 with TRBJ1-2; D gene unclear. Germline CDR1 is SGHRS and CDR2 is YFSETQ. With 3 bases removed from V and 9 bases from J, the gap between germline ends came to 18 bases. The CDR3 spans 14 residues. The CDR3 DNA follows: TGCGCCAGCAGCTCGAATTACGGACTTAGGAGCTACACCTTC. Amino acid sequence: CASSSNYGLRSYTF.

The chain links TRBV5-1 to TRBJ2-2; TRBD2 aligns across 7 bases. The CDR3 consists of 16 residues. With 4 bases clipped from V and 1 base from J, the junction kept 7 bases outside the gene matches. Looked up from germline, CDR1 is SGHRS and CDR2 is YFSETQ. The CDR3 DNA sequence: TGCGCCAGCAGCGTCACAGCGGGGCTGAACACCGGGGAGCTGTTTTTT. Translated, it gives CASSVTAGLNTGELFF. Full variable domain (missing parts from reference TRBV5-1 and TRBJ2-2): KAGVTQTPRYLIKTRGQQVTLSCSPISGHRSVSWYQQTPGQGLQFLFEYFSETQRNKGNFPGRFSGRQFSNSRSEMNVSTLELGDSALYLCASSVTAGLNTGELFFGEGSRLTVL.

The chain is built from TRBV4-1 and TRBJ1-4; perhaps TRBD1 as D (6 bases). Germline CDR1 MGHRA, CDR2 YSYEKL. This CDR3 contains 18 residues. Trimming left V 0 bases short and J 4 bases short, with 18 bases between. CDR3 nucleotide sequence: TGCGCCAGCAGCCAAGAGGTACAGCAGGGGCGCGGTAATGAAAAACTGTTTTTT. Translated: CASSQEVQQGRGNEKLFF.